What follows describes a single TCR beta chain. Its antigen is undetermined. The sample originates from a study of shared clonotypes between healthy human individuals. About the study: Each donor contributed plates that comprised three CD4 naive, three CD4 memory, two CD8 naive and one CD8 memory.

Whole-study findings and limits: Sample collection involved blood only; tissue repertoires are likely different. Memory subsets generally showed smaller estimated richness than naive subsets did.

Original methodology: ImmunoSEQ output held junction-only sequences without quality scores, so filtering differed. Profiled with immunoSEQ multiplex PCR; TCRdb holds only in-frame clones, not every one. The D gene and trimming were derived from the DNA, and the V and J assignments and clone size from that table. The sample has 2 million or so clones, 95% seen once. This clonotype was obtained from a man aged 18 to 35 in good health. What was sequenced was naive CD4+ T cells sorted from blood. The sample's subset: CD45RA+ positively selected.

The CDR3 nucleotides are TGTGCCAGCAGGAGGGGGACAGGTGGAGATACGCAGTATTTT. Protein: CASRRGTGGDTQYF. The genes are TRBV2 and TRBJ2-3; 8 positions match TRBD1. V shed 6 bases and J 5 bases; nucleotides not matched to a gene: 7. This CDR3 is 14 amino acids long. Germline CDR1 and CDR2: SNHLY and FYNNEI. The full variable domain, completed using reference TRBV2 and TRBJ2-3, is EPEVTQTPSHQVTQMGQEVILRCVPISNHLYFYWYRQILGQKVEFLVSFYNNEISEKSEIFDDQFSVERPDGSNFTLKIRSTKLEDSAMYFCASRRGTGGDTQYFGPGTRLTVL.